Listed here are 25 T cell receptor beta chains from one sample, sequenced in a study of T-cell reconstitution after alpha-beta-depleted transplantation in children. It was with unique molecular identifiers that the TCRbeta library was prepared. A single record per CDR3 protein comes from TCRdb applying MiXCR to the PCR reads. The sample has over 550,000 distinct CDR3 sequences; 10% are singletons. The sequenced sample was PBMCs from the stem cell graft donor, obtained from the stem cell graft. The receptors shown here come from a human donor who donated a stem cell graft to a child with acute myeloid leukemia.

This clonotype was picked up a small number of times. This chain joins TRBV5-1 and TRBJ1-5, with 10 positions matching TRBD1. Germline V gene sequence: CDR1 SGHRS, CDR2 YFSETQ. The CDR3 spans 17 residues. V lost 4 bases and J lost 0; bases outside the gene matches: 7. DNA of the CDR3: TGCGCCAGCAGCCTGGGGACAGGGGACAATAGCAATCAGCCCCAGCATTTT. Protein: CASSLGTGDNSNQPQHF.

The chain combines TRBV20-1 with TRBJ1-5; no reliable D call. This CDR3 has 12 residues. CDR1 and CDR2 (germline): DFQATT, SNEGSKA (reference sequence). V lost 4 bases and J 2 bases, leaving 6 bases between the germline ends. The CDR3 DNA follows: TGCAGTGCTATACCCGGCAATCAGCCCCAGCATTTT. Amino acid sequence: CSAIPGNQPQHF.

This clonotype was counted only a few times. The rearrangement links TRBV5-1 to TRBJ1-1; no definite D call. Germline V gene lookup returns CDR1 SGHRS and CDR2 YFSETQ. The CDR3 contains 15 residues. V gave up 0 bases and J gave up 5 bases, with 14 bases separating them. CDR3 DNA: TGCGCCAGCAGCTTGGGACAAATCCGGTGGACTGAAGCTTTCTTT. Translated: CASSLGQIRWTEAFF.

This clonotype showed up many times. The rearrangement links TRBV24-1 to TRBJ2-2; D ambiguous. Germline CDR1 is KGHDR and CDR2 is SFDVKD. Trimming pared 2 bases from V and 1 base from J, leaving 10 bases between. The CDR3 loop spans 16 amino acids. The CDR3 nucleotides are TGTGCCACCAGTGATTCTACAACATTGAACACCGGGGAGCTGTTTTTT. Protein product: CATSDSTTLNTGELFF.

For this clonotype: The CDR3 carries no conserved terminal phenylalanine or tryptophan, so it likely arises from a read error. This chain joins TRBV5-1 and TRBJ1-4; no definite D call. This CDR3 spans 14 amino acids. Trimming shortened V by 2 bases and J by 5 bases, and 10 bases separated the two germline ends. Per the germline V gene, CDR1 is SGHRS and CDR2 is YFSETQ. The CDR3 loop reads CASSFGGSNEKLFC. The CDR3 DNA follows: TGCGCCAGCAGCTTTGGAGGGAGCAATGAAAAACTGTTTTGT.

This clonotype was counted at least ten times. The chain is built from TRBV25-1 and TRBJ2-1, with 12 bases identical to TRBD2. V was pared by 8 bases and J by 4 bases, with 3 bases of the junction left unmatched. Germline CDR1 MGHDK, CDR2 SYGVNS. The CDR3 is 14 amino acids. The CDR3 here is CASEGLAGYNEQFF. CDR3 in DNA: TGTGCCAGCGAAGGACTAGCGGGATACAATGAGCAGTTCTTC. The variable domain in full, completed from reference TRBV25-1 and TRBJ2-1, reads EADIYQTPRYLVIGTGKKITLECSQTMGHDKMYWYQQDPGMELHLIHYSYGVNSTEKGDLSSESTVSRIRTEHFPLTLESARPSHTSQYLCASEGLAGYNEQFFGPGTRLTVL.

There are a few counts of this clonotype. The V call is TRBV20-1, the J call TRBJ2-7, with 9 bases that match TRBD2. CDR3 size: 16 residues. Germline values: CDR1 DFQATT, CDR2 SNEGSKA (reference sequence). The V segment lost 1 base and the J segment 1 base; nucleotides outside the gene matches: 8. CDR3 sequence (DNA): TGCAGTGCTAGAGTCCTAGCGGGAAAAGGATCCTACGAGCAGTACTTC. It specifies CSARVLAGKGSYEQYF.

This clonotype was seen ten or more times. The J gene is TRBJ2-7, the V gene TRBV20-1; tentative D call: TRBD1 (6 bases). Germline loops: CDR1 DFQATT, CDR2 SNEGSKA (reference sequence). V lost 5 bases to trimming and J lost 2 bases, with 13 bases between them. CDR3 length: 13 residues. This CDR3 is CSAPDRITYEQYF. As DNA, the CDR3 is TGCAGTGCTCCCGACAGGATAACCTACGAGCAGTACTTC.

The chain joins TRBV20-1 to TRBJ1-2; D is possibly TRBD1 (5 bases). Between the trimmed V and J ends, which lost 0 bases and 10 bases, there was a span of 9 bases. This CDR3 has 11 residues. The germline gives CDR1 DFQATT, CDR2 SNEGSKA (reference sequence). CDR3 region: CSARDYRYYTF. The CDR3, as DNA: TGCAGTGCTAGAGATTACAGGTACTACACCTTC.

This chain joins TRBV6-1 and TRBJ2-7; D is perhaps TRBD1 (6 bases). Trimming removed 6 bases at V and 3 bases at J, with 18 bases between. CDR1 and CDR2 (germline): MNHNS, SASEGT. The CDR3 has 15 amino acids. CDR3 sequence (DNA): TGTGCCAGCAGACACGGGGCAGGGGCGGTCTACGAGCAGTACTTC. Amino acids: CASRHGAGAVYEQYF.

This clonotype was observed many times. This sequence joins TRBV20-1 and TRBJ2-1; TRBD1 or TRBD2 may be the D gene (5 bases each). This CDR3 comprises 12 residues. Looked up from germline, CDR1 is DFQATT and CDR2 is SNEGSKA (reference sequence). V lost 5 bases and J lost 8, with 13 bases in between. CDR3 coding DNA: TGCAGTGCTCGGGGCCCTCATGATGAGCAGTTCTTC. Residues: CSARGPHDEQFF.

This chain uses TRBV7-8 with TRBJ2-4; no definite D call. V lost 1 base, J lost 1 base, and 11 bases lay in between. Germline V gene lookup returns CDR1 SGHVS and CDR2 FQNEAQ. CDR3 length: 16 amino acids. CDR3 region: CASSLVGHGAKNIQYF. In DNA, the CDR3 is TGTGCCAGCAGCTTAGTAGGGCACGGGGCCAAAAACATTCAGTACTTC.

This clonotype has at least ten counts. This chain joins TRBV5-6 and TRBJ1-4; D is uncertain. Germline CDR1 SGHDT, CDR2 YYEEEE. The germline V and J ends were trimmed by 1 base and 5 bases, with 6 bases remaining between them. The CDR3 has 13 amino acids. The CDR3 bases are TGTGCCAGCAGCTTGACAGTCAATGAAAAACTGTTTTTT. Amino acid sequence: CASSLTVNEKLFF. Together with reference TRBV5-6 and TRBJ1-4, the CDR3 gives the full variable domain: DAGVTQSPTHLIKTRGQQVTLRCSPKSGHDTVSWYQQALGQGPQFIFQYYEEEERQRGNFPDRFSGHQFPNYSSELNVNALLLGDSALYLCASSLTVNEKLFFGSGTQLSVL.

In its sample, this clonotype was seen many times. The V and J genes are TRBV6-4 and TRBJ2-1; TRBD1 or TRBD2 may be the D gene (5 bases each). This CDR3 region has 15 residues. V was pared by 0 bases and J by 0 bases, with 6 bases between. Germline loops: CDR1 MRHNA, CDR2 SNTAGT. The CDR3 DNA is TGTGCCAGCAGTGACTCGGGGGTCTCCTACAATGAGCAGTTCTTC. This codes for CASSDSGVSYNEQFF.

This clonotype was seen ten or more times. The chain combines TRBV12-3 or TRBV12-4 with TRBJ2-3, with D unclear. The CDR3 is made up of 11 amino acids. V was shortened by 6 bases and J by 2 bases, with 3 bases between the two germline ends. The CDR3, as DNA: TGTGCCAGCAGGCTCACAGATACGCAGTATTTT. Translated, it gives CASRLTDTQYF.

CDR3 DNA: TGTGCCAGCAGCCAAGAAAGTCAGGGGAGATACGAGCAGTACTTC. Translating gives CASSQESQGRYEQYF. The chain has TRBV4-2 and TRBJ2-7, with a weak D call TRBD1 (6 bases). The CDR3 is 15 residues long. Germline CDR1 reads LGHNA; CDR2 reads YNFKEQ. V gave up 0 bases and J gave up 4 bases, with 13 bases separating them.

This clonotype was picked up many times. The chain joins TRBV5-1 to TRBJ2-1; TRBD1 or TRBD2 may be the D gene (6 bases each). Trimming removed 4 bases from V and 2 bases from J, with 19 bases in between. The CDR3 extends over 17 amino acids. CDR1 SGHRS and CDR2 YFSETQ come from the germline V gene. DNA of the CDR3: TGCGCCAGCAGCGATAGCCGAGGGGGGAAAGCCTACAATGAGCAGTTCTTC. Protein product: CASSDSRGGKAYNEQFF.

This clonotype has a handful of counts. The chain is built from TRBV25-1 and TRBJ2-5; D gene uncertain. V was cut by 5 bases and J by 4 bases, with 11 bases left in between. The CDR3 totals 13 residues. In germline, CDR1 is MGHDK, CDR2 SYGVNS. For the CDR3, the DNA is TGTGCCAGCAGTAGGGCCAGGATAGAGACCCAGTACTTC. Protein product: CASSRARIETQYF.

The chain is built from TRBV20-1 and TRBJ2-7, with 10 bases matching TRBD1. Germline V gives CDR1 DFQATT, CDR2 SNEGSKA (reference sequence). The V segment lost 6 bases and the J segment 1 base; nucleotides outside the gene matches: 6. This CDR3 spans 14 amino acids. The CDR3 bases are TGCAGTGCGATAGGGACAGGGGCATCCTACGAGCAGTACTTC. It translates to CSAIGTGASYEQYF.

The sample holds many counts of this clonotype. The chain combines TRBV4-3 with TRBJ2-1; 9 bases fit TRBD2. CDR3 length: 15 residues. CDR1 and CDR2 (germline): LGHNA, YSLEER. J was trimmed by 9 bases and V by 0 bases; bases with no gene match: 6. CDR3 region: CASSQDLAGGLEQFF. CDR3 sequence (DNA): TGCGCCAGCAGCCAAGATCTGGCGGGAGGGCTTGAGCAGTTCTTC.

This clonotype was seen repeatedly, ten times or more. The chain combines TRBV5-1 with TRBJ2-7; D gene ambiguous. V shed 4 bases and J shed 5 bases, with 10 bases lying between them. From germline, CDR1 is SGHRS and CDR2 YFSETQ. There are 12 residues in the CDR3. CDR3: CASSTNGDEQYF. Here the CDR3 DNA reads TGCGCCAGCAGCACGAATGGTGACGAGCAGTACTTC. The variable domain in full, completed from reference TRBV5-1 and TRBJ2-7, reads KAGVTQTPRYLIKTRGQQVTLSCSPISGHRSVSWYQQTPGQGLQFLFEYFSETQRNKGNFPGRFSGRQFSNSRSEMNVSTLELGDSALYLCASSTNGDEQYFGPGTRLTVT.

This chain uses TRBV29-1 with TRBJ2-1, with D hard to call. CDR3 size: 14 residues. Germline V lookup: CDR1 SQVTM, CDR2 ANQGSEA. V was pared by 7 bases and J by 6 bases, with 19 bases between. The CDR3 DNA reads TGCAGCGGAGAGTCGGGTTCCTGGAGCAATGAGCAGTTCTTC. Translated, it gives CSGESGSWSNEQFF.

This clonotype was recorded a few times. The chain employs TRBV20-1 and TRBJ1-1, with 7 bases aligning to TRBD1. Germline CDR1 and CDR2: DFQATT and SNEGSKA (reference sequence). V was clipped by 5 bases and J by 6 bases; unmatched bases: 12. CDR3 length: 14 residues. CDR3 loop: CSAAQGGRFAEAFF. In nucleotides, the CDR3 is TGCAGTGCTGCCCAGGGGGGTCGTTTCGCTGAAGCTTTCTTT.

This clonotype was seen repeatedly, ten times or more. Written as DNA, the CDR3 is TGTGCCAGCAGTGTTAGACTAGCCAATGAGCAGTTCTTC. The encoded protein is CASSVRLANEQFF. The chain uses TRBV2 and TRBJ2-1, with 7 nucleotides matching TRBD2. Germline V gives CDR1 SNHLY, CDR2 FYNNEI. V trimming: 4 bases; J trimming: 6 bases; junction bases outside the gene matches: 3. This CDR3 has 13 amino acids.

This clonotype turned up a few times. This chain uses TRBV20-1 with TRBJ2-7; the match to TRBD2 covers 9 bases. The germline CDR1 and CDR2 sequences are DFQATT and SNEGSKA (reference sequence). V gave up 3 bases and J gave up 7 bases; unmatched junction bases: 10. The CDR3 has 14 residues. The chain's CDR3 is CSASAVAGEKEQYF. In DNA, the CDR3 is TGCAGTGCTAGCGCGGTAGCGGGAGAGAAAGAGCAGTACTTC.